This T cell receptor beta chain derives from a study of beta chain features in type 1 diabetes. This clone was observed a handful of times. Its specificity is unknown. The V end lost 3 bases, the J end lost 5 bases, and 13 bases lay between the germline ends. Germline V gives CDR1 SGHAT, CDR2 FQNNGV. CDR3 length: 14 amino acids. As every portion of the isolated RNA was reverse transcribed, the sequencing read expressed TCRB transcripts. Some clones are missing from TCRdb's copy, which holds only in-frame ones; the method was immunoSEQ multiplex PCR. The repertoire holds more than 300,000 clones, with 8.5% to 10% as singletons. Findings and limits, study-wide: There was no resolution here of whether HLA type influences TCRB rearrangement. TCRB CDR3s from Type 1 diabetes patients were moderately but significantly shorter in all four CD4+ subsets. Cells expressing TCR highly could be over-represented by cDNA sequencing.

Averaging about 100 mL, one heparinised blood draw was given by each donor. CD4+ naive, central memory, regulatory and stem cell-like memory subsets were isolated by sorting on CD45RO/CCR7/CD25/CD127/CD95/CD27. This TCR came from a man younger than 40 with type 1 diabetes. The chain combines TRBV11-2 with TRBJ2-5, with D possibly matching TRBD1 (7 bases). The material sequenced was central memory CD4+ T cells from blood. Here the CDR3 reads CASSLTGRMETQYF. In DNA form, the CDR3 reads TGTGCCAGCAGCTTGACAGGGAGGATGGAGACCCAGTACTTC.